The T cell receptor beta chain under discussion was sequenced for a study of post-analysis software for immune sequencing data. This clonotype turned up a few times. Unique molecular identifiers were present in the TCR beta cDNA libraries. From roughly 1 to 10 million T cells, a few hundred thousand cDNA molecules were obtained. TCRdb re-called the PCR reads with MiXCR, one entry per CDR3 protein. The sample records 160,000 or so distinct CDR3 sequences, about 34% being singletons. The length of the CDR3 is 15 residues. Germline V gene data show CDR1 as ENHRY and CDR2 as SYGVKD. The germline V and J ends were trimmed by 2 bases and 2 bases, with 11 bases remaining between them.

The chain is built from TRBV10-3 and TRBJ2-3, with D possibly TRBD2 on 6 matching bases. The clonotype comes from a girl between 10 and 17 years old with multiple sclerosis. Sequencing was performed on blood, taken after autologous hematopoietic stem cell transplantation. The CDR3 bases are TGTGCCATCAGTGAGCCTCGGACTATCACAGATACGCAGTATTTT. This sequence encodes CAISEPRTITDTQYF.